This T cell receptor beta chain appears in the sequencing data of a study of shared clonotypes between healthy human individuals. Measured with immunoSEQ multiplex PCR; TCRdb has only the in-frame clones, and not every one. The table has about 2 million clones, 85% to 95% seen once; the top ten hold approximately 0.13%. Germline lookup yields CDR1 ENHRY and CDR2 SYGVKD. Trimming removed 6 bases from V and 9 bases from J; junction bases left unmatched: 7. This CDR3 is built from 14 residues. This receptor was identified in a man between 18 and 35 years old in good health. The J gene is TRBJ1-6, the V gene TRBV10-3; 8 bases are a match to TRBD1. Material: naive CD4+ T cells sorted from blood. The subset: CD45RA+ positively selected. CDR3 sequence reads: CAISLTGGGSPLHF. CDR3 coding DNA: TGTGCCATCAGCTTAACAGGGGGAGGTTCACCCCTCCACTTT.